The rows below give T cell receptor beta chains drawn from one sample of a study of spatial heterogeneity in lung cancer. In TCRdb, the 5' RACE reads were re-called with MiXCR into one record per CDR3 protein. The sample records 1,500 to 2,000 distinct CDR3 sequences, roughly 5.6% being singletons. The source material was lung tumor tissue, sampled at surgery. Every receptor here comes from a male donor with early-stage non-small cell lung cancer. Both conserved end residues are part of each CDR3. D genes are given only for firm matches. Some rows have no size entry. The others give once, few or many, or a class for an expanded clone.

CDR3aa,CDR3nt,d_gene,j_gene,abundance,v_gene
CSARPGAGGYNEQFF,TGCAGTGCTCGGCCGGGGGCAGGGGGCTACAATGAGCAGTTCTTC,NA,TRBJ2-1,medium-sized,TRBV20-1
CAISAGVANEKLFF,TGTGCCATCAGTGCAGGGGTGGCTAATGAAAAACTGTTTTTT,NA,TRBJ1-4,medium-sized,TRBV10-3
CASSLGAGTYNEQFF,TGTGCCAGCAGCTTAGGCGCCGGTACCTACAATGAGCAGTTCTTC,NA,TRBJ2-1,large,TRBV7-3
CASSSIPGLAAYEQYF,TGTGCCAGCAGCTCTATCCCGGGACTAGCGGCCTACGAGCAGTACTTC,TRBD2,TRBJ2-7,medium-sized,TRBV5-5
CASSMTGSVGEQYF,TGCGCCAGCAGTATGACTGGGTCGGTGGGGGAGCAGTACTTC,NA,TRBJ2-7,medium-sized,TRBV10-1
CASSSTLAGKSYTF,TGTGCCAGCAGTTCCACCCTCGCGGGCAAGAGTTACACCTTC,NA,TRBJ1-2,medium-sized,TRBV12-3/TRBV12-4
CASEGTGAYEQYF,TGTGCCAGCGAGGGGACAGGGGCTTACGAGCAGTACTTC,TRBD1,TRBJ2-7,few,TRBV28
CASSEAGGIGELFF,TGTGCCAGCAGTGAGGCAGGGGGCATCGGGGAGCTGTTTTTT,TRBD1,TRBJ2-2,NA,TRBV6-1
CASSLEGDSSYEQYF,TGTGCCAGCAGCTTAGAAGGGGACAGCTCCTACGAGCAGTACTTC,TRBD1,TRBJ2-7,medium-sized,TRBV7-9
CSASGQGARIGTIYF,TGCAGTGCTTCCGGACAGGGGGCGCGAATCGGCACCATATATTTT,TRBD1,TRBJ1-3,medium-sized,TRBV20-1
CASSPDRGSEQYF,TGTGCCAGCTCACCAGACAGGGGCTCCGAGCAGTACTTC,TRBD1,TRBJ2-7,NA,TRBV18
CASSLTGTAPGDTQYF,TGTGCCAGCAGCTTGACAGGGACAGCGCCCGGAGATACGCAGTATTTT,TRBD1,TRBJ2-3,medium-sized,TRBV5-6
CSAREGAGVGTGELFF,TGCAGTGCTAGAGAAGGTGCGGGAGTTGGCACCGGGGAGCTGTTTTTT,TRBD2,TRBJ2-2,few,TRBV20-1
CASSLAGTANQPQHF,TGCGCCAGCAGCTTGGCCGGGACAGCTAATCAGCCCCAGCATTTT,TRBD1,TRBJ1-5,medium-sized,TRBV5-1
CASSATDSLYEQYF,TGTGCCAGCAGCGCTACGGACAGTCTATACGAGCAGTACTTC,NA,TRBJ2-7,few,TRBV3-1
CASSLAGVNEQFF,TGTGCCAGCAGTTTAGCTGGGGTCAATGAGCAGTTCTTC,NA,TRBJ2-1,medium-sized,TRBV27
CSVEVGNTDTQYF,TGCAGCGTTGAAGTGGGAAACACAGATACGCAGTATTTT,NA,TRBJ2-3,medium-sized,TRBV29-1
CASSWTVGYSYEQYF,TGTGCCAGCAGCTGGACAGTAGGTTACTCCTACGAGCAGTACTTC,NA,TRBJ2-7,medium-sized,TRBV5-5
CAWSRRGHPQETQYF,TGTGCCTGGAGCCGCCGGGGACACCCTCAAGAGACCCAGTACTTC,NA,TRBJ2-5,medium-sized,TRBV30
CASSLGGLVAEQYF,TGTGCCAGCAGCCTGGGGGGACTAGTAGCCGAGCAGTACTTC,TRBD2,TRBJ2-7,large,TRBV3-1
CSARGATGETAFF,TGCAGTGCTAGAGGTGCAACAGGGGAAACAGCTTTCTTT,TRBD1,TRBJ1-1,large,TRBV20-1
CASSPRSAGELFF,TGTGCCAGCAGCCCCCGCTCGGCCGGGGAGCTGTTTTTT,NA,TRBJ2-2,medium-sized,TRBV9
CSVDIQGTNTGELFF,TGCAGCGTTGATATCCAGGGCACTAACACCGGGGAGCTGTTTTTT,NA,TRBJ2-2,NA,TRBV29-1
CASSSNGGYGYTF,TGTGCCAGCAGTTCCAACGGGGGCTATGGCTACACCTTC,NA,TRBJ1-2,medium-sized,TRBV6-5
CASSHRAELGGTQYF,TGTGCCAGCAGCCACCGCGCGGAGCTAGGGGGGACCCAGTACTTC,NA,TRBJ2-5,medium-sized,TRBV7-2
CASSTTFLPDTQYF,TGTGCCAGCAGTACCACCTTCCTCCCAGATACGCAGTATTTT,NA,TRBJ2-3,medium-sized,TRBV2
CASSAQGDTGELFF,TGTGCCAGCAGCGCCCAGGGGGACACCGGGGAGCTGTTTTTT,TRBD1,TRBJ2-2,NA,TRBV11-3
CASSDGPYEQYF,TGTGCCAGCAGCGACGGACCCTACGAGCAGTACTTC,NA,TRBJ2-7,NA,TRBV7-2
CSATKGTSPRYNEQFF,TGCAGTGCTACGAAAGGGACCTCCCCTCGATACAATGAGCAGTTCTTC,NA,TRBJ2-1,medium-sized,TRBV20-1
CASSLPTRNTEAFF,TGTGCCAGCTCACTGCCCACAAGGAACACTGAAGCTTTCTTT,NA,TRBJ1-1,medium-sized,TRBV18
CASSEGSYNEQFF,TGTGCCAGCAGCGAGGGGTCCTACAATGAGCAGTTCTTC,NA,TRBJ2-1,large,TRBV11-2
CASSAGTSLYEQYF,TGTGCCAGCAGCGCCGGGACTAGTCTCTACGAGCAGTACTTC,TRBD2,TRBJ2-7,medium-sized,TRBV9
CSTSGLIQETQYF,TGCAGCACCTCCGGACTTATTCAAGAGACCCAGTACTTC,NA,TRBJ2-5,medium-sized,TRBV20-1
CASSDGQGRSIYF,TGTGCCAGCAGCGACGGACAGGGGAGGTCTATATATTTT,TRBD1,TRBJ1-3,large,TRBV9
CASSLIGQRASGTRDTQYF,TGTGCCAGCAGCCTAATCGGGCAGAGGGCTAGCGGGACACGAGATACGCAGTATTTT,TRBD2,TRBJ2-3,medium-sized,TRBV7-2
CSARDAGRTKNIQYF,TGCAGTGCTAGGGACGCAGGGAGGACCAAAAACATTCAGTACTTC,NA,TRBJ2-4,NA,TRBV20-1
CASSNRHDSYNEQFF,TGCGCCAGCAGTAATAGACACGACTCCTACAATGAGCAGTTCTTC,NA,TRBJ2-1,large,TRBV4-3
CASSTGTYNEQFF,TGCGCCAGCAGCACCGGGACTTACAATGAGCAGTTCTTC,NA,TRBJ2-1,few,TRBV5-1
CASSLPGLAGQNEQFF,TGTGCCAGCAGCCTACCAGGACTAGCGGGCCAAAATGAGCAGTTCTTC,TRBD2,TRBJ2-1,medium-sized,TRBV7-6
CASSATSGTSVQFF,TGTGCCAGCAGTGCAACATCCGGGACTAGTGTGCAGTTCTTC,TRBD2,TRBJ2-1,medium-sized,TRBV6-5
CASSSWGQGPQYF,TGTGCCAGTAGTAGCTGGGGGCAGGGGCCCCAGTACTTC,NA,TRBJ2-5,many,TRBV19
CASRHDSSSYNEQFF,TGTGCCAGCAGACATGACAGTAGCTCCTACAATGAGCAGTTCTTC,NA,TRBJ2-1,many,TRBV28
CASSHFREGAQPQHF,TGTGCCAGCAGCCACTTCAGGGAGGGAGCTCAGCCCCAGCATTTT,NA,TRBJ1-5,medium-sized,TRBV4-2
CATSGSGKETQYF,TGTGCCACCAGTGGTTCTGGGAAAGAGACCCAGTACTTC,NA,TRBJ2-5,medium-sized,TRBV24-1
CASSFEGSEKLFF,TGTGCCAGCAGTTTTGAGGGCAGTGAAAAACTGTTTTTT,NA,TRBJ1-4,medium-sized,TRBV28
CSVAWLAGDEQYF,TGCAGCGTTGCTTGGCTAGCGGGAGACGAGCAGTACTTC,TRBD2,TRBJ2-7,medium-sized,TRBV29-1
CASSVTGSSYNEQFF,TGTGCCAGCAGCGTTACAGGGAGCTCCTACAATGAGCAGTTCTTC,NA,TRBJ2-1,medium-sized,TRBV7-6
CATSRYGGEQYF,TGTGCCACCAGCAGGTACGGGGGTGAGCAGTACTTC,NA,TRBJ2-7,medium-sized,TRBV15
CASSLVAGKVNQPQHF,TGTGCCAGCAGCTTAGTGGCCGGGAAAGTCAATCAGCCCCAGCATTTT,NA,TRBJ1-5,medium-sized,TRBV7-2
CASSSGRIPYNEQFF,TGTGCCAGCAGCTCCGGACGGATCCCCTACAATGAGCAGTTCTTC,NA,TRBJ2-1,medium-sized,TRBV7-2
CASSLGENQPQHF,TGTGCCAGCAGTTTGGGAGAAAATCAGCCCCAGCATTTT,NA,TRBJ1-5,medium-sized,TRBV12-3/TRBV12-4
CASSGRIGTLSYEQYF,TGTGCCAGCAGTGGTAGAATCGGGACCCTCTCCTACGAGCAGTACTTC,NA,TRBJ2-7,medium-sized,TRBV2
CASRPDYNEQFF,TGTGCCAGCAGACCGGACTACAATGAGCAGTTCTTC,NA,TRBJ2-1,medium-sized,TRBV28
CASSYRLASYEQYF,TGTGCCAGCAGTTACAGACTGGCCTCCTACGAGCAGTACTTC,NA,TRBJ2-7,NA,TRBV6-6
CGYDRGDTIYF,TGCGGATATGACAGGGGGGACACCATATATTTT,TRBD1,TRBJ1-3,few,TRBV20-1
CASSSYRTAELTEAFF,TGTGCCAGCTCTTCATACAGAACGGCCGAGCTCACTGAAGCTTTCTTT,NA,TRBJ1-1,medium-sized,TRBV28
CASSPGGSWERDETQYF,TGTGCCAGCAGCCCCGGCGGAAGTTGGGAAAGGGATGAGACCCAGTACTTC,NA,TRBJ2-5,NA,TRBV7-9
CASSFNSSLNEQYF,TGTGCCAGCTCATTTAACTCATCCCTAAACGAGCAGTACTTC,NA,TRBJ2-7,medium-sized,TRBV18
CASSLRPAGGGGTDTQYF,TGTGCCAGCAGCTTACGTCCAGCGGGAGGGGGGGGCACAGATACGCAGTATTTT,TRBD2,TRBJ2-3,medium-sized,TRBV7-6